The 7 T cell receptor beta chains below all came from one sample that was sequenced in a study of tumor and adjacent non-tumor tissue in lung cancer. This sample's RNA came from whole unsorted tissue. The normal lung tissue was taken more than 3 cm from the tumor edge. TCRbeta libraries were built with three rounds of nested PCR, modified from ARM-PCR. TCRdb processed the multiplex PCR reads anew with MiXCR; each CDR3 protein has one entry. The table lists 60,000 to 100,000 distinct CDR3 sequences, 76% of them singletons. Sequencing was done on a sample of distant non-tumor lung tissue. The receptors shown here come from a man between 65 and 85 years old with non-small cell lung cancer.

Points on this clonotype: This may be a read error: a much more frequent sequence differs by one nucleotide. The chain links TRBV5-4 to TRBJ1-1; no definite D call. Germline V gene data show CDR1 as SGHNT and CDR2 as YYREEE (reference sequence). The CDR3 consists of 17 residues. CDR3: CASSLKSMGSPNNEAFF. CDR3 coding DNA: TGTGCCAGCAGCTTAAAAAGTATGGGGAGCCCTAACAATGAAGCTTTCTTT.

This clonotype came up once. The chain recombines TRBV2 with TRBJ2-3, with D maybe TRBD1 (6 bases). The DNA matches TRBJ1-5 better at its end, which makes the J call doubtful. The germline V gene encodes CDR1 SNHLY and CDR2 FYNNEI. There are 10 residues in the CDR3. CDR3 protein: CALKGDTQHF. CDR3 nucleotides: TGTGCCCTAAAGGGGGACACGCAGCATTTT.

This chain connects TRBV5-1 to TRBJ2-2; 7 bases match TRBD1. Unmatched junction bases numbered 7, after V lost 5 bases and J lost 0 bases. The CDR3 contains 16 residues. Germline V gene lookup returns CDR1 SGHRS and CDR2 YFSETQ. The CDR3 DNA reads TGCGCCAGCAGTACGAAGGGGGCTGCGAACACCGGGGAGCTGTTTTTT. Amino acids: CASSTKGAANTGELFF.

The chain is built from TRBV29-1 and TRBJ2-4; TRBD1 might be the D (5 bases). With 6 bases removed from V and 3 bases from J, the gap between germline ends came to 15 bases. CDR1 and CDR2 (germline): SQVTM, ANQGSEA. The CDR3 is made up of 14 amino acids. CDR3: CSVTRGHGKNIQYF. The CDR3 nucleotides read TGCAGCGTGACGCGCGGACATGGCAAAAACATTCAGTACTTC.

In regard to this clonotype: Being one base from a much bigger clone, this may be a read error. Since no conserved phenylalanine or tryptophan closes the CDR3, a read error is the likely cause. This chain connects TRBV7-8 to TRBJ2-2; D is uncertain. The CDR3 consists of 13 residues. V dropped 4 bases and J dropped 5 bases, with 8 bases sitting between them. Germline V gene sequence: CDR1 SGHVS, CDR2 FQNEAQ. Here the CDR3 DNA reads TGTGCCAGCAGCTATAAAGGAACCGGGGAGCTGTTTTCT. Encoded protein: CASSYKGTGELFS.

This clonotype was observed a handful of times. A much larger clone lies one base from this, so it may be a read error. The V and J genes are TRBV6-2 or TRBV6-3 and TRBJ2-1, with TRBD2 identical over 13 bases. Germline loops: CDR1 MNHEY, CDR2 SVGEGT. This CDR3 has 15 amino acids. Trimming at V came to 8 bases and at J to 11 bases, leaving 12 bases not matched to a gene. DNA for the CDR3: TGTGCCAGCTACACCGGGACTAGCGGGAAGAATAAGCAGTTCTTC. It encodes CASYTGTSGKNKQFF.

Concerning this clonotype: The conserved final phenylalanine or tryptophan is absent from the CDR3, which likely points to a read error. This rearrangement joins TRBV29-1 to TRBJ2-5; D is possibly TRBD1 (6 bases). V lost 7 bases to trimming and J lost 2 bases, with 23 bases between them. Germline V gene sequence: CDR1 SQVTM, CDR2 ANQGSEA. CDR3 size: 16 residues. The CDR3 is CSARPYLQTGQETQYI. The CDR3 DNA reads as TGCAGCGCCAGACCCTACCTCCAGACAGGTCAAGAGACCCAGTACATC.